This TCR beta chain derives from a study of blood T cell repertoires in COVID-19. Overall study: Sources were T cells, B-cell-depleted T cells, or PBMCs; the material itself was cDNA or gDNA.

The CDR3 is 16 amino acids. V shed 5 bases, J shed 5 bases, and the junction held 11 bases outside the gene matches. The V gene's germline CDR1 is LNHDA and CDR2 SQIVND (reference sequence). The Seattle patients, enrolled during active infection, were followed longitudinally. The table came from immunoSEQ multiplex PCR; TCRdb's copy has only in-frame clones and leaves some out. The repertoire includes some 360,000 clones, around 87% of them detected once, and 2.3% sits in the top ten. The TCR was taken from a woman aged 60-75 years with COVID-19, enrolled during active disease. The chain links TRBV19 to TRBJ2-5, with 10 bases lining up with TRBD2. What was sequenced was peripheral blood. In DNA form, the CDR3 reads TGTGCCAGTAGTCCTCAGCGGGGGGGTACTAGGGAGACCCAGTACTTC. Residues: CASSPQRGGTRETQYF.